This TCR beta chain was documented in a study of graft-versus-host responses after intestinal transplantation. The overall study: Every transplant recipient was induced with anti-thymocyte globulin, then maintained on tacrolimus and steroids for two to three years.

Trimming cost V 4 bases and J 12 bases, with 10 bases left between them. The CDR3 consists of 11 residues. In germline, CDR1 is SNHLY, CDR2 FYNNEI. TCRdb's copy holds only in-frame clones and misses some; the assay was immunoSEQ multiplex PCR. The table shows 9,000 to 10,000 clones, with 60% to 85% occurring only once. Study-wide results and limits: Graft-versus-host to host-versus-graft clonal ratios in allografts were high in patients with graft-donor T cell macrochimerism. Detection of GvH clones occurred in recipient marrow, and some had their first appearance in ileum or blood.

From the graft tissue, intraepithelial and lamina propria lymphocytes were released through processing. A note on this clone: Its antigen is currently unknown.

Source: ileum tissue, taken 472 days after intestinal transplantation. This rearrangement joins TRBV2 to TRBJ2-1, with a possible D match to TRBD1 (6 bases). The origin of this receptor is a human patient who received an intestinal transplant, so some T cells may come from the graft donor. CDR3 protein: CASSVLGGQFF. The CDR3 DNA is TGTGCCAGCAGTGTTTTAGGGGGGCAGTTCTTC.